This TCR beta chain was identified during a study of CD8+ T cells in alopecia areata. Study results and limitations: Higher clonality than in normal scalp was seen in lesional scalp, especially alopecia totalis/universalis.

Sorted populations comprised CD4+ and CD8+ T cells obtained from PBMCs. RNA was extracted and reverse transcribed into cDNA as the sequencing template. Sequenced by immunoSEQ multiplex PCR; TCRdb stores in-frame clones only, minus some. The sample has approximately 150,000 clones; less than 75% are singletons. In germline, CDR1 is SGHVS, CDR2 FQNEAQ. The CDR3 has 16 residues. Deletions cut 4 bases from V and 2 bases from J, with 15 bases between. Regarding this clone: Its antigen is undetermined.

Source material: CD8+ T cells sorted from blood. This receptor was identified in a human donor in good health. The V gene is TRBV7-8, the J gene TRBJ2-1; D is uncertain. CDR3 sequence (DNA): TGTGCCAGCAGCTCGGGCCTGTCGGGCCCCTACAATGAGCAGTTCTTC. It encodes CASSSGLSGPYNEQFF.